This is a list of T cell receptor beta chains from one sample in a study of molecular identifiers for immune sequencing clone quantification. TCRdb analysed the PCR reads with MiXCR anew, one entry per CDR3 protein. This table has under 800,000 distinct CDR3 sequences, over 25% appearing once. Material: naive CD8+ T cells from blood, with Jurkat cell RNA spiked in. These receptors were collected from a human donor in good health. Some libraries in this study had Jurkat cell RNA spiked in. Both conserved end residues are part of each CDR3. D genes are given only for firm matches. Clone size is stated in some rows and not others, as once, few, many or a class when expanded.

v_call: TRBV7-2; j_call: TRBJ2-3; d_call: -; clone_size: -; cdr3_nt: TGTGCCAGCAGCTTAGACCCCAGGGCCGATATGACAGATATGCAGTATTTT; cdr3_aa: CASSLDPRADMTDMQYF
v_call: TRBV6-2/TRBV6-3; j_call: TRBJ2-1; d_call: TRBD1; clone_size: -; cdr3_nt: TGTGCCAGCAGTTACCTGGGACAGGGTAACAGCTACAATGAGCAGTTCTTC; cdr3_aa: CASSYLGQGNSYNEQFF
v_call: TRBV5-6; j_call: TRBJ2-3; d_call: -; clone_size: few; cdr3_nt: TGTGCCAGCAGCTTGGAGAGAGACCTGCAGGATACGCAGTATTTT; cdr3_aa: CASSLERDLQDTQYF
v_call: TRBV9; j_call: TRBJ1-5; d_call: -; clone_size: many; cdr3_nt: TGTGCCAGCAGCTCCGGGGGGCAAAACAATCAGCCCCAGCATTTT; cdr3_aa: CASSSGGQNNQPQHF
v_call: TRBV10-1; j_call: TRBJ2-2; d_call: -; clone_size: -; cdr3_nt: TGCGCCAGCGCAGATTACACCGGGGAGCTGTTTTTT; cdr3_aa: CASADYTGELFF
v_call: TRBV7-7; j_call: TRBJ2-5; d_call: TRBD2; clone_size: many; cdr3_nt: TGTGCTAGCAGCCTAGGGAGGAGTAGCGGGCGAGAAGAGACCCAGTACTTC; cdr3_aa: CASSLGRSSGREETQYF
v_call: TRBV29-1; j_call: TRBJ2-7; d_call: -; clone_size: few; cdr3_nt: TGCAGCGCTGAAGGGGCAGGGGAGGGCTACGAGCAGTACTTC; cdr3_aa: CSAEGAGEGYEQYF
v_call: TRBV23-1; j_call: TRBJ1-5; d_call: -; clone_size: -; cdr3_nt: TGCGCCAGCAGTCATCCCCCCGCAGGGCCGGATCAGCCCCAGCATTTT; cdr3_aa: CASSHPPAGPDQPQHF
v_call: TRBV7-2; j_call: TRBJ2-5; d_call: TRBD2; clone_size: many; cdr3_nt: TGTGCCAGCAGCCCTGGGATAGCGGGCTCTCCCTGGAACTTC; cdr3_aa: CASSPGIAGSPWNF
v_call: TRBV9; j_call: TRBJ1-5; d_call: -; clone_size: few; cdr3_nt: TGTGCGCTACAGCATCAGCCCCAGCATTTT; cdr3_aa: CALQHQPQHF
v_call: TRBV4-3; j_call: TRBJ1-6; d_call: TRBD1; clone_size: -; cdr3_nt: TGCGCCAGCAGCCATCGGGACAGGTTTATTTCACCCCTCCACTTT; cdr3_aa: CASSHRDRFISPLHF
v_call: TRBV28; j_call: TRBJ1-2; d_call: -; clone_size: -; cdr3_nt: TGTGCCAGCAGTTCATTCCGGACCGGGGAGGTCTGTGGCTACACCTTC; cdr3_aa: CASSSFRTGEVCGYTF
v_call: TRBV14; j_call: TRBJ2-5; d_call: TRBD1; clone_size: many; cdr3_nt: TGTGCCAGCAGCCGCATAGACAGGGGCGAACAAGAGACCCAGTACTTC; cdr3_aa: CASSRIDRGEQETQYF
v_call: TRBV13; j_call: TRBJ2-3; d_call: -; clone_size: many; cdr3_nt: TGTGCCAGCAGCCTAACAACTACTATCGCCACAGATACGCAGTATTTT; cdr3_aa: CASSLTTTIATDTQYF
v_call: TRBV4-3; j_call: TRBJ2-2; d_call: TRBD2; clone_size: -; cdr3_nt: TGCGCCAGCAGCCAAGTACTAGCGGGGTCCTACACCGGGGAGCTGTTTTTT; cdr3_aa: CASSQVLAGSYTGELFF
v_call: TRBV28; j_call: TRBJ2-3; d_call: -; clone_size: -; cdr3_nt: TGTGCCAGCAGTGGGACAAGGGCGTGGACAGATACGCAGTATTTT; cdr3_aa: CASSGTRAWTDTQYF
v_call: TRBV25-1; j_call: TRBJ2-7; d_call: TRBD1; clone_size: many; cdr3_nt: TGTGCCAGCAGTGAATTAAGGCAGGGGGCTTACGAGCAGTACTTC; cdr3_aa: CASSELRQGAYEQYF
v_call: TRBV20-1; j_call: TRBJ2-7; d_call: -; clone_size: many; cdr3_nt: TGCAGTGCCCCAGGGGAGCTGGACTACGAGCAGTACTTC; cdr3_aa: CSAPGELDYEQYF
v_call: TRBV30; j_call: TRBJ2-7; d_call: -; clone_size: -; cdr3_nt: TGTGCCTGGAGTGTTGTTAGCGGCCCCTACGAGCAGTACTTC; cdr3_aa: CAWSVVSGPYEQYF
v_call: TRBV6-2/TRBV6-3; j_call: TRBJ2-1; d_call: -; clone_size: -; cdr3_nt: TGTGCCAGCAGTTCCACGGACCCAAATGAGCAGTTCTTC; cdr3_aa: CASSSTDPNEQFF
v_call: TRBV20-1; j_call: TRBJ2-2; d_call: -; clone_size: few; cdr3_nt: TGCAGTGCTAGAGATATTCAGGGGACCACCGGGGAGCTGTTTTTT; cdr3_aa: CSARDIQGTTGELFF
v_call: TRBV7-6; j_call: TRBJ2-5; d_call: TRBD1; clone_size: few; cdr3_nt: TGTGCCAGCAGCAGTTTGACAGGGGAACAAGAGACCCAGTACTTC; cdr3_aa: CASSSLTGEQETQYF
v_call: TRBV5-4; j_call: TRBJ2-7; d_call: -; clone_size: many; cdr3_nt: TGTGCCAGCAGCCCCACAGGTAACCACGAGCAGTACTTC; cdr3_aa: CASSPTGNHEQYF
v_call: TRBV7-9; j_call: TRBJ2-3; d_call: -; clone_size: many; cdr3_nt: TGTGCCAGCAGCCTACTCCAGGGAGGAGATACGCAGTATTTT; cdr3_aa: CASSLLQGGDTQYF
v_call: TRBV4-1; j_call: TRBJ2-3; d_call: -; clone_size: -; cdr3_nt: TGCGCCAGCAGCCAGACATCCCCGGGACAAGGGGCAGATACGCAGTATTTT; cdr3_aa: CASSQTSPGQGADTQYF
v_call: TRBV2; j_call: TRBJ2-1; d_call: TRBD2; clone_size: -; cdr3_nt: TGTGCCAGCAGTGAAGAAACTAGCGGGAGCACGGACGAGCAGTTCTTC; cdr3_aa: CASSEETSGSTDEQFF
v_call: TRBV5-6; j_call: TRBJ1-1; d_call: TRBD1; clone_size: many; cdr3_nt: TGTGCCAGCAGCACCGGGACAGCCTTTCCTGAAGCTTTCTTT; cdr3_aa: CASSTGTAFPEAFF
v_call: TRBV7-9; j_call: TRBJ1-3; d_call: -; clone_size: -; cdr3_nt: TGTGCCAGCAGCTCCCGGCCGCGGGGGCACTCTGGAAACACCATATATTTT; cdr3_aa: CASSSRPRGHSGNTIYF
v_call: TRBV28; j_call: TRBJ2-1; d_call: -; clone_size: -; cdr3_nt: TGTGCCAGCAGTTTAAGGACACCCTACAATGAGCAGTTCTTC; cdr3_aa: CASSLRTPYNEQFF
v_call: TRBV11-2; j_call: TRBJ2-5; d_call: -; clone_size: -; cdr3_nt: TGTGCCAGCAACCACCCGCTAGTGAATCAAGAGACCCAGTACTTC; cdr3_aa: CASNHPLVNQETQYF
v_call: TRBV7-6; j_call: TRBJ2-1; d_call: -; clone_size: few; cdr3_nt: TGTGCCAGCAGCTTGAGGGGGGCGGGGTACAGTGAGCAGTTCTTC; cdr3_aa: CASSLRGAGYSEQFF
v_call: TRBV12-3/TRBV12-4; j_call: TRBJ1-2; d_call: -; clone_size: many; cdr3_nt: TGTGCCAGCAGCTCTACAGGGTTCTATGGCTACACCTTC; cdr3_aa: CASSSTGFYGYTF
v_call: TRBV4-3; j_call: TRBJ2-1; d_call: -; clone_size: few; cdr3_nt: TGCGCCAGCAGCGCCCGGGACTCCCCGTTCAATGAGCAGTTCTTC; cdr3_aa: CASSARDSPFNEQFF
v_call: TRBV7-2; j_call: TRBJ1-5; d_call: TRBD1; clone_size: few; cdr3_nt: TGTACCAGCAGCGCCGGGACAGGGGTAGACAATCAGCCCCAGCATTTT; cdr3_aa: CTSSAGTGVDNQPQHF
v_call: TRBV14; j_call: TRBJ1-6; d_call: -; clone_size: many; cdr3_nt: TGTGCCAGCAGCCAAGTCGGAGAGCCTAATTCACCCCTCCACTTT; cdr3_aa: CASSQVGEPNSPLHF
v_call: TRBV20-1; j_call: TRBJ2-5; d_call: TRBD1; clone_size: -; cdr3_nt: TGCAGTGCTACCGACAGGGGACTCCAAGAGACCCAGTACTTC; cdr3_aa: CSATDRGLQETQYF
v_call: TRBV29-1; j_call: TRBJ1-1; d_call: TRBD1; clone_size: many; cdr3_nt: TGCAGCGTTGGGGGAGGGGACAGGACTGTCACTGAAGCTTTCTTT; cdr3_aa: CSVGGGDRTVTEAFF
v_call: TRBV4-2; j_call: TRBJ2-5; d_call: TRBD2; clone_size: -; cdr3_nt: TGTGCCAGCAGCCCCGGGGGGACTACAGAGACCCAGTACTTC; cdr3_aa: CASSPGGTTETQYF
v_call: TRBV15; j_call: TRBJ2-2; d_call: -; clone_size: few; cdr3_nt: TGTGCCAGTCGGAGAAACACCGGGGAGCTGTTTTTT; cdr3_aa: CASRRNTGELFF
v_call: TRBV6-2/TRBV6-3; j_call: TRBJ2-1; d_call: TRBD2; clone_size: -; cdr3_nt: TGTGCCAGCAGTTTAGCGGGACCCTACAATGAGCAGTTCTTC; cdr3_aa: CASSLAGPYNEQFF
v_call: TRBV5-8; j_call: TRBJ1-1; d_call: TRBD1; clone_size: -; cdr3_nt: TGTGCCAGCAGCCACTTAAACAGGGGGGGGGGCACTGAAGCTTTCTTT; cdr3_aa: CASSHLNRGGGTEAFF
v_call: TRBV18; j_call: TRBJ2-5; d_call: TRBD2; clone_size: many; cdr3_nt: TGTGCCAGCTCACCGACTAGCGGGGGGAGAGAGACCCAGTACTTC; cdr3_aa: CASSPTSGGRETQYF
v_call: TRBV28; j_call: TRBJ2-7; d_call: -; clone_size: -; cdr3_nt: TGTGCCAGCAGGGGCGCTAACGTCGCCCACGAGCAGTACTTC; cdr3_aa: CASRGANVAHEQYF
v_call: TRBV30; j_call: TRBJ2-2; d_call: -; clone_size: -; cdr3_nt: TGTGCCTGCCCGACAGAACCCTTGAGCACCGGGGAGCTGTTTTTT; cdr3_aa: CACPTEPLSTGELFF
v_call: TRBV3-1; j_call: TRBJ2-1; d_call: -; clone_size: -; cdr3_nt: TGTGCCAGCAGCCAAGACCAATTTAGCTCCTACAATGAGCGGTTCTTC; cdr3_aa: CASSQDQFSSYNERFF
v_call: TRBV6-5; j_call: TRBJ2-1; d_call: -; clone_size: -; cdr3_nt: TGTGCCAGCAGTTACGAGTCGGGGGAGGACGAGCAGTTCTTC; cdr3_aa: CASSYESGEDEQFF
v_call: TRBV4-3; j_call: TRBJ2-7; d_call: TRBD1; clone_size: -; cdr3_nt: TGCGCCAGCAGCCAGGGCGGGACAGGCCCCTACGAGCAGTACTTC; cdr3_aa: CASSQGGTGPYEQYF
v_call: TRBV7-6; j_call: TRBJ1-4; d_call: TRBD1; clone_size: -; cdr3_nt: TGTGCCAGCAGCTCCGGGACAGATAGTGAAAAACTGTTTTTT; cdr3_aa: CASSSGTDSEKLFF
v_call: TRBV4-2; j_call: TRBJ1-1; d_call: -; clone_size: many; cdr3_nt: TGTGCCAGCAGCCCCCTTGGGGGGCACACTGAAGCTTTCTTT; cdr3_aa: CASSPLGGHTEAFF
v_call: TRBV6-1; j_call: TRBJ2-2; d_call: -; clone_size: -; cdr3_nt: TGTGCCAGCAGTGAAAAACGTCTCACCGGGGAGCTGTCTTTT; cdr3_aa: CASSEKRLTGELSF
v_call: TRBV5-5; j_call: TRBJ2-7; d_call: -; clone_size: many; cdr3_nt: TGTGCCAGCAGCTCGGAGGGACTTCGCAACTACGAGCAGTACTTC; cdr3_aa: CASSSEGLRNYEQYF
v_call: TRBV19; j_call: TRBJ1-5; d_call: -; clone_size: few; cdr3_nt: TGTGCCACCACCAAGACCTTATCTCTCAGCAATCAGCCCCAGCATTTT; cdr3_aa: CATTKTLSLSNQPQHF
v_call: TRBV7-2; j_call: TRBJ1-1; d_call: TRBD1; clone_size: many; cdr3_nt: TGTGCCAGCAGCTCAACAGGGGGCGCGGGGACTGAAGCTTTCTTT; cdr3_aa: CASSSTGGAGTEAFF
v_call: TRBV2; j_call: TRBJ1-1; d_call: -; clone_size: -; cdr3_nt: TGTGCCAGCAGTGAAGAATTGCCCAACTGGAGCATTGAAGCTTTCTTT; cdr3_aa: CASSEELPNWSIEAFF
v_call: TRBV27; j_call: TRBJ1-1; d_call: -; clone_size: -; cdr3_nt: TGTGCCAGCAGTTCCACGAGAGGGTGGGACACTGAAGCTTTCTTT; cdr3_aa: CASSSTRGWDTEAFF